This TCR beta chain was profiled in a study of cytomegalovirus exposure and HLA in healthy donors. Study in general: Previous work identified 95 million to 140 million unique TCR beta sequences from 150 million to 200 million T cells. Overall study findings and caveats: A later analysis found most CMV-associated TCR beta chains apparently HLA-restricted. After further analysis at a later stage, roughly 16,000 TCR beta sequences were associated with HLA alleles at 0.05 false discovery rate. Versus the approximately 700-donor mean, an Asian-associated ancestry cluster reportedly showed fewer N-insertions in a later analysis.

Researchers ran the PCR with 60 Vbeta and 13 Jbeta primers. This table comes from immunoSEQ multiplex PCR, and its TCRdb copy is limited to in-frame clones, with some not included. The profile covers 70,000 to 100,000 clones, with approximately 70% appearing a single time and approximately 2.7% taken by the ten largest. With regard to this clone: The target antigen is unknown.

J gave up 4 bases and V 2 bases, and 12 bases lay outside the gene matches. This CDR3 region has 18 residues. Germline CDR1 GTSNPN, CDR2 SVGIG (reference sequence). The origin of this receptor is a man in his fifties in good health and CMV-seronegative. V and J are TRBV30 and TRBJ2-6; TRBD1 agrees at 9 bases. Sequenced input: PBMCs. CDR3 coding DNA: TGTGCCTGGAGTTATCGACAGGGGGATCTTTCCGGGGCCAACGTCCTGACTTTC. It encodes CAWSYRQGDLSGANVLTF.